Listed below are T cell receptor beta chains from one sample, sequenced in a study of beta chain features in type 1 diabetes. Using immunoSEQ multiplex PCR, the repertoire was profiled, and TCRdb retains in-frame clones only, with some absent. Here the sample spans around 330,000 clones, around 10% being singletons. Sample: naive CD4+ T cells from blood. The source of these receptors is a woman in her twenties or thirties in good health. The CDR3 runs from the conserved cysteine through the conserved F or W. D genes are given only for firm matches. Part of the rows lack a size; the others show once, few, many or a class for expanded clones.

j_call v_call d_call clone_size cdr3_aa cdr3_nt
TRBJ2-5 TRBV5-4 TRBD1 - CASSLLLSWTGDQKTQYF TGTGCCAGCAGCTTGTTGTTATCGTGGACAGGGGACCAAAAGACCCAGTACTTC
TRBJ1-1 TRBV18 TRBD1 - CASRVGTGLEEAFF TGTGCCAGCCGAGTCGGGACAGGTCTGGAAGAAGCTTTCTTT
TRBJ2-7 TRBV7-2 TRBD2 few CASSLDASGSSYEQYF TGTGCCAGCAGCTTAGACGCTAGCGGGTCGTCCTACGAGCAGTACTTC
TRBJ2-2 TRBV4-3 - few CASSQSVLPGELFF TGCGCCAGCAGCCAATCGGTGCTCCCCGGGGAGCTGTTTTTT
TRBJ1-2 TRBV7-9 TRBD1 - CASRELTGTGGHYGYTF TGTGCCAGCAGGGAATTAACCGGGACAGGAGGACACTATGGCTACACCTTC
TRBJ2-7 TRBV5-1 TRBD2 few CASSLLLGLAGVKSYEQYF TGCGCCAGCAGCTTGCTCCTGGGACTAGCGGGAGTGAAGTCCTACGAGCAGTACTTC
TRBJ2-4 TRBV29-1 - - CSVEGQKNIQYF TGCAGCGTTGAAGGACAGAAAAACATTCAGTACTTC
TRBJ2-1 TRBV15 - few CATSTTIPQYSYNEQFF TGTGCCACCAGCACGACTATACCGCAATACTCCTACAATGAGCAGTTCTTC
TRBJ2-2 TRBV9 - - CASSHSQGSGELFF TGTGCCAGCAGCCATTCTCAGGGTTCCGGGGAGCTGTTTTTT
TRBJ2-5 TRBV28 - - CASSFSEGTQYF TGTGCCAGCAGTTTCAGCGAGGGGACCCAGTACTTC
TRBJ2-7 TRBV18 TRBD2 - CASSPPRSRLAGDEQYF TGTGCCAGCTCACCACCGCGGTCTCGACTAGCGGGAGACGAGCAGTACTTC
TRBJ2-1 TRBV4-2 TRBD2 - CASRREAGGSYNEQFF TGTGCCAGCAGGCGCGAGGCGGGAGGGTCCTACAATGAGCAGTTCTTC
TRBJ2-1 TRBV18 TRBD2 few CASSPPSGDQFF TGTGCCAGCTCACCTCCTAGCGGAGATCAGTTCTTC
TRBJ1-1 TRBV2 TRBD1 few CARGTGRTEAFF TGTGCCAGAGGGACAGGGCGAACTGAAGCTTTCTTT
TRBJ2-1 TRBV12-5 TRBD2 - CASGPGPGLAGGYENEQFF TGTGCTAGTGGACCCGGGCCGGGACTAGCGGGAGGGTATGAAAATGAGCAGTTCTTC
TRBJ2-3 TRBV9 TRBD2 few CASSVGTSGLTDTQYF TGTGCCAGCAGCGTAGGGACTAGCGGGCTTACAGATACGCAGTATTTT
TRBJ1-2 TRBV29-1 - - CSVEDRGLGYGYTF TGCAGCGTTGAAGATCGGGGTCTTGGCTATGGCTACACCTTC
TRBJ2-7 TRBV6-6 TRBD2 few CASTGTSGSPYEQYF TGTGCCAGCACCGGAACTAGCGGGAGCCCCTACGAGCAGTACTTC
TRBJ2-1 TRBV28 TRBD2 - CASSYSSGRAFNEQFF TGTGCCAGCAGTTACTCTAGCGGGAGGGCCTTCAATGAGCAGTTCTTC
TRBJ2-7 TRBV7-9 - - CASSSQGVNSDEQYF TGTGCCAGCAGCTCACAAGGGGTCAATTCGGACGAGCAGTACTTC
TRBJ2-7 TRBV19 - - CASSIAQGRTYEQYF TGTGCCAGTAGTATAGCGCAGGGAAGGACCTACGAGCAGTACTTC
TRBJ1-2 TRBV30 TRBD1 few CAWWTGNYGYTF TGTGCCTGGTGGACAGGGAATTATGGCTACACCTTC
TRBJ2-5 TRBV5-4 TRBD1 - CASSGTVQETQYF TGTGCCAGCAGCGGGACAGTACAAGAGACCCAGTACTTC
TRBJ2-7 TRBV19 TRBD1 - CACSLRQGHEQYF TGTGCCTGTAGTCTAAGACAGGGGCACGAGCAGTACTTC
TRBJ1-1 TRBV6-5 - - CASRMPGTTEAFF TGTGCCAGCAGAATGCCCGGGACAACTGAAGCTTTCTTT
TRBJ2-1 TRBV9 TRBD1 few CASSVHNSGTGDEQFF TGTGCCAGCAGCGTACATAATTCCGGGACAGGGGATGAGCAGTTCTTC
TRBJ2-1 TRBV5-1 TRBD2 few CASSLTSGSGEQFF TGCGCCAGCAGCTTGACTAGCGGGAGCGGTGAGCAGTTCTTC
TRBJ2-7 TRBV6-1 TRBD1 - CASSEGGGSYEQYF TGTGCCAGCAGTGAAGGAGGGGGCTCTTACGAGCAGTACTTC
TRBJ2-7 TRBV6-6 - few CASSSGGSYEQYF TGTGCCAGCAGTAGCGGAGGTAGCTACGAGCAGTACTTC